Shown below are 4 T cell receptor beta chains from a single sample sequenced in a study of CD8+ T cells in alopecia areata. RNA was isolated and reverse transcribed to cDNA, the sequencing template. Only in-frame clones appear in the TCRdb table, and some are missing; sequencing was by immunoSEQ multiplex PCR. The sample holds 150,000 to 200,000 clones, about 60% seen once. Treatment noted: oral pan-JAK inhibitor, 5-10 mg twice daily. Sequenced material: CD4+ T cells sorted from blood, taken at week 4, from a patient treated with tofacitinib. The receptors originated from a human donor with alopecia areata.

This rearrangement joins TRBV30 to TRBJ2-7, with D perhaps matching TRBD1 or TRBD2 (5 bases each). CDR3 size: 16 residues. Deletions cut 5 bases from V and 3 bases from J, with 23 bases between. CDR1 and CDR2 from the germline V gene are GTSNPN and SVGIG (reference sequence). The CDR3: CAWLGVGTSSFYEQYF. CDR3 coding DNA: TGTGCCTGGTTGGGGGTCGGGACCAGCAGCTTCTACGAGCAGTACTTC.

There are a few counts of this clone. The J gene is TRBJ2-3, the V gene TRBV29-1; 11 nucleotides align to TRBD1. The V and J ends lost 3 bases and 2 bases, in that order; junction bases with no gene match: 4. The CDR3 runs 15 residues. Germline V gene lookup returns CDR1 SQVTM and CDR2 ANQGSEA. The CDR3 loop is CSVEGTGGFTDTQYF. The DNA of the CDR3 is TGCAGCGTTGAGGGGACAGGGGGGTTCACAGATACGCAGTATTTT.

The chain uses TRBV5-4 and TRBJ1-5; D is unclear. Germline values: CDR1 SGHNT, CDR2 YYREEE (reference sequence). This CDR3 comprises 14 residues. V lost 0 bases and J 4 bases, leaving 8 bases between the germline ends. This CDR3 reads CASSLAGPNQPQHF. DNA of the CDR3: TGTGCCAGCAGCTTGGCAGGACCGAATCAGCCCCAGCATTTT.

The chain links TRBV5-1 to TRBJ2-3, with TRBD2 as a possible D gene (7 bases). The CDR3 contains 17 residues. In germline, CDR1 is SGHRS, CDR2 YFSETQ. V lost 2 bases, J lost 0 bases, and 16 bases lay in between. The DNA of the CDR3 is TGCGCCAGCAGCTTTTCGGCGGGGGCCACTAGCACAGATACGCAGTATTTT. This translates into CASSFSAGATSTDTQYF.